This TCR beta chain was identified during a study of vaccination and CD4 T cells after COVID-19. Looking at the study overall: Drawing of post-COVID samples took place a median about 100 days after diagnosis (range 35 to 161).

The treatment: roughly ten-day PBMC culture with coronavirus spike peptide pools or control peptides (ViraFEST assay). Sequenced with the Oncomine TCR Beta short-read assay was DNA taken from cultured CD4+ T cells. TCRdb reanalysed the PCR reads using MiXCR and keeps one entry per CDR3 protein. The sample includes thousands of distinct CDR3 sequences, roughly 45% of them seen just once. The germline V and J ends were trimmed by 3 bases and 2 bases, with 11 bases remaining between them. Germline CDR1 is SNHLY and CDR2 is FYNNEI. This CDR3 contains 14 residues. Notes on this clonotype: Its antigen is undetermined.

Sequencing was done on a sample of CD4+ T cells from blood, cultured in vitro. The clonotype originates from a human donor who had recovered from COVID-19. The chain uses TRBV2 and TRBJ2-7; D not resolved. CDR3 DNA sequence: TGTGCCAGCAGTGATCTGGGAATGGCCTACGAGCAGTACTTC. This encodes CASSDLGMAYEQYF.